These T cell receptor beta chains were read from a single sample in a study of early T cells in non-severe SARS-CoV-2 infection. TCRdb reprocessed the 5' RACE reads via MiXCR and lists one record per CDR3 protein. Of 65,000 to 80,000 distinct CDR3 sequences in the sample, around 14% were seen once. Sequences were obtained from whole blood. The source is an adult who was a healthcare worker with PCR-confirmed SARS-CoV-2 infection or an uninfected control (not recorded which). Both conserved end residues are part of each CDR3. The order of the fields is D gene, clone size, V gene, J gene, CDR3 DNA, CDR3 protein. D genes are given only for firm matches. Rows give clone size only sometimes, using once, few, many, or a class for an expanded clone.

d_call: TRBD1; clone_size: few; v_call: TRBV10-1; j_call: TRBJ1-1; cdr3_nt: TGCGCCAGCAGTGAGTCGGACAGGGTAACTGAAGCTTTCTTT; cdr3_aa: CASSESDRVTEAFF
d_call: -; clone_size: -; v_call: TRBV12-3/TRBV12-4; j_call: TRBJ1-2; cdr3_nt: TGTGCCAGCAGTCCCAGACGGGGCTATGGCTACACCTTC; cdr3_aa: CASSPRRGYGYTF
d_call: -; clone_size: many; v_call: TRBV29-1; j_call: TRBJ1-1; cdr3_nt: TGCAGCGTTGAAGGGCCCGAGTGGACTGAAGCTTTCTTT; cdr3_aa: CSVEGPEWTEAFF
d_call: TRBD2; clone_size: -; v_call: TRBV13; j_call: TRBJ2-7; cdr3_nt: TGTGCCAGCAGCGGCGCGGGAGGGGTGACCTACGAGCAGTACTTC; cdr3_aa: CASSGAGGVTYEQYF
d_call: -; clone_size: -; v_call: TRBV5-1; j_call: TRBJ2-7; cdr3_nt: TGCGCCAGCAGCATAACAGGGGAGCAGTACTTC; cdr3_aa: CASSITGEQYF
d_call: -; clone_size: -; v_call: TRBV4-2; j_call: TRBJ2-7; cdr3_nt: TGTGCCAGCAGCCAGGGACAGGGACTAGCCATAGACGAGCAGTACTTC; cdr3_aa: CASSQGQGLAIDEQYF
d_call: -; clone_size: medium-sized; v_call: TRBV2; j_call: TRBJ2-1; cdr3_nt: TGTGCCAGCAGTGATTATGAGCAGTTCTTC; cdr3_aa: CASSDYEQFF
d_call: TRBD2; clone_size: -; v_call: TRBV20-1; j_call: TRBJ2-1; cdr3_nt: TGCAGTGCTAGAGATCCCCTAGCGGGAGGCAAGAATGAGCAGTTCTTC; cdr3_aa: CSARDPLAGGKNEQFF
d_call: TRBD2; clone_size: few; v_call: TRBV7-2; j_call: TRBJ2-5; cdr3_nt: TGTGCCAGCAGCGGTAGCGGGGGGGAGACCCAGTACTTC; cdr3_aa: CASSGSGGETQYF
d_call: TRBD1; clone_size: -; v_call: TRBV7-2; j_call: TRBJ2-3; cdr3_nt: TGTGCCAGCAGCTCCGAAACAGGGGTTCGCACAGATACGCAGTATTTT; cdr3_aa: CASSSETGVRTDTQYF
d_call: -; clone_size: many; v_call: TRBV24-1; j_call: TRBJ2-7; cdr3_nt: TGTGCCACCAGTGCCATGGGACTCTCCTACGAGCAGTACTTC; cdr3_aa: CATSAMGLSYEQYF
d_call: TRBD1; clone_size: few; v_call: TRBV24-1; j_call: TRBJ2-2; cdr3_nt: TGTGCCACCAGTGACACAGGGGGCCTCTCCGGGGAGCTGTTTTTT; cdr3_aa: CATSDTGGLSGELFF
d_call: TRBD1; clone_size: few; v_call: TRBV6-6; j_call: TRBJ2-7; cdr3_nt: TGTGCCAGCAGTTACTCGTTCAGGGGGCGCCTCCCCTACGAGCAGTACTTC; cdr3_aa: CASSYSFRGRLPYEQYF
d_call: -; clone_size: many; v_call: TRBV7-3; j_call: TRBJ2-2; cdr3_nt: TGTGCCAGCAGCTTAAGTCTGAACACCGGGGAGCTGTTTTTT; cdr3_aa: CASSLSLNTGELFF
d_call: TRBD2; clone_size: few; v_call: TRBV5-1; j_call: TRBJ2-3; cdr3_nt: TGCGCCAGCAGGAAATTCGGGACTAGGGGCACAGATACGCAGTATTTT; cdr3_aa: CASRKFGTRGTDTQYF
d_call: TRBD2; clone_size: -; v_call: TRBV19; j_call: TRBJ2-7; cdr3_nt: TGTGCCAGTAGTATCCGGCGGCTAGCGGGGGGGCCTTCCTACGAGCAGTACTTC; cdr3_aa: CASSIRRLAGGPSYEQYF
d_call: TRBD1; clone_size: few; v_call: TRBV5-1; j_call: TRBJ2-7; cdr3_nt: TGCGCCAGCAGCGATCAGACAGGGGTGGGCGAGCAGTACTTC; cdr3_aa: CASSDQTGVGEQYF
d_call: TRBD1; clone_size: many; v_call: TRBV7-2; j_call: TRBJ1-3; cdr3_nt: TGTGCCAGCAGCGAAGGACAGGCCGCCTCTGGAAACACCATATATTTT; cdr3_aa: CASSEGQAASGNTIYF
d_call: -; clone_size: -; v_call: TRBV28; j_call: TRBJ2-2; cdr3_nt: TGTGCCAGCACCATTAACACCGGGGAGCTGTTTTTT; cdr3_aa: CASTINTGELFF
d_call: -; clone_size: -; v_call: TRBV15; j_call: TRBJ2-4; cdr3_nt: TGTGCCACCAGCAGAGCGCAAAAATTCTTTGACATTCAGTACTTC; cdr3_aa: CATSRAQKFFDIQYF
d_call: -; clone_size: -; v_call: TRBV7-2; j_call: TRBJ2-3; cdr3_nt: TGTGCCAGCAGCCACATAACAGGAGACACAGATACGCAGTATTTT; cdr3_aa: CASSHITGDTDTQYF
d_call: TRBD1; clone_size: -; v_call: TRBV6-1; j_call: TRBJ2-5; cdr3_nt: TGTGCCAGCAGTGAAGGGACAGGTCAAGAGACCCAGTACTTC; cdr3_aa: CASSEGTGQETQYF
d_call: -; clone_size: few; v_call: TRBV2; j_call: TRBJ1-6; cdr3_nt: TGTGCCAGCACGGCACAAGGACGTTCACCCCTCCACTTT; cdr3_aa: CASTAQGRSPLHF
d_call: -; clone_size: few; v_call: TRBV7-8; j_call: TRBJ2-2; cdr3_nt: TGTGCCAGCAGCTTACTTATGAGGGGGGCCCAGGACACCGGGGAGCTGTTTTTT; cdr3_aa: CASSLLMRGAQDTGELFF
d_call: TRBD2; clone_size: -; v_call: TRBV11-2; j_call: TRBJ2-5; cdr3_nt: TGTGCCAGCAGCTTGGGGACTAGCGGGAGGGCCACAAAGACCCAGTACTTC; cdr3_aa: CASSLGTSGRATKTQYF
d_call: -; clone_size: many; v_call: TRBV20-1; j_call: TRBJ1-2; cdr3_nt: TGCAGTGCTATTCGAGAGGGTCTATTTGGCTACACCTTC; cdr3_aa: CSAIREGLFGYTF
d_call: -; clone_size: -; v_call: TRBV3-1; j_call: TRBJ1-1; cdr3_nt: TGTGCCAGCAGCCAAGACGGGGAGTTCACTGAAGCTTTCTTT; cdr3_aa: CASSQDGEFTEAFF
d_call: -; clone_size: -; v_call: TRBV6-1; j_call: TRBJ2-1; cdr3_nt: TGTGCCGCCGGGTTCGTGGGCAATGAGCAGTTCTTC; cdr3_aa: CAAGFVGNEQFF
d_call: -; clone_size: few; v_call: TRBV6-5; j_call: TRBJ1-1; cdr3_nt: TGTGCCAGCAGTTACTCTCCAGGGACTGAAGCTTTCTTT; cdr3_aa: CASSYSPGTEAFF
d_call: -; clone_size: few; v_call: TRBV7-9; j_call: TRBJ2-5; cdr3_nt: TGTGCCAGCAGCTTGAATAACAACCAAGAGACCCAGTACTTC; cdr3_aa: CASSLNNNQETQYF
d_call: TRBD2; clone_size: many; v_call: TRBV6-2/TRBV6-3; j_call: TRBJ2-1; cdr3_nt: TGTGCCAGCAGTTACCCCGGGACTAGCGGGGGCTCTGACAATGAGCAGTTCTTC; cdr3_aa: CASSYPGTSGGSDNEQFF
d_call: -; clone_size: -; v_call: TRBV18; j_call: TRBJ2-7; cdr3_nt: TGTGCCAGCTCAAGTGGGGGGCGCCGAGGAGTACTTTCCTACGAGCAGTACTTC; cdr3_aa: CASSSGGRRGVLSYEQYF
d_call: -; clone_size: few; v_call: TRBV6-5; j_call: TRBJ1-5; cdr3_nt: TGTGCCAGCAGCCGCAGGGCCCTGGGGAATCAGCCCCAGCATTTT; cdr3_aa: CASSRRALGNQPQHF
d_call: -; clone_size: -; v_call: TRBV18; j_call: TRBJ1-1; cdr3_nt: TGTGCCAGCTCACCAGTAGTCACGGAAGGAGAAGCTTTCTTT; cdr3_aa: CASSPVVTEGEAFF
d_call: TRBD1; clone_size: medium-sized; v_call: TRBV20-1; j_call: TRBJ2-2; cdr3_nt: TGCAGTGCTAGAGATCACAGGGGGACCGGGGAGCTGTTTTTT; cdr3_aa: CSARDHRGTGELFF
d_call: -; clone_size: few; v_call: TRBV18; j_call: TRBJ1-3; cdr3_nt: TGTGCCAGCTCACTACAGGGAGCTGGAAACACCATATATTTT; cdr3_aa: CASSLQGAGNTIYF
d_call: TRBD1; clone_size: -; v_call: TRBV27; j_call: TRBJ1-5; cdr3_nt: TGTGCCAGCAGTTTGGACAGGGCTAATCAGCCCCAGCATTTT; cdr3_aa: CASSLDRANQPQHF
d_call: -; clone_size: few; v_call: TRBV4-2; j_call: TRBJ2-1; cdr3_nt: TGTGCCAGCAGCCACGGTACCCTGGCTGAGCAGTTCTTC; cdr3_aa: CASSHGTLAEQFF
d_call: -; clone_size: few; v_call: TRBV7-2; j_call: TRBJ1-1; cdr3_nt: TGTGCCAGCAGCAGAGGGTTGACTGAAGCTTTCTTT; cdr3_aa: CASSRGLTEAFF
d_call: -; clone_size: few; v_call: TRBV7-2; j_call: TRBJ1-2; cdr3_nt: TGTGCCAGCAGCTTAGAGGCAGCGAACTATGGCTACACCTTC; cdr3_aa: CASSLEAANYGYTF
d_call: -; clone_size: -; v_call: TRBV6-1; j_call: TRBJ1-1; cdr3_nt: TGTGCCAGCAGTGAAGTAGGTAACACTGAAGCTTTCTTT; cdr3_aa: CASSEVGNTEAFF
d_call: TRBD1; clone_size: few; v_call: TRBV19; j_call: TRBJ1-5; cdr3_nt: TGTGCCAGTATGGACAGGGGTCAGCCCCAGCATTTT; cdr3_aa: CASMDRGQPQHF
d_call: -; clone_size: many; v_call: TRBV2; j_call: TRBJ1-5; cdr3_nt: TGTGCCAGCACCCCGGCGAGGGATCAGCCCCAGCATTTT; cdr3_aa: CASTPARDQPQHF
d_call: -; clone_size: many; v_call: TRBV7-6; j_call: TRBJ1-1; cdr3_nt: TGTGCCAGCAGCTTAGACGTTGACGCTGAAGCTTTCTTT; cdr3_aa: CASSLDVDAEAFF
d_call: TRBD2; clone_size: many; v_call: TRBV20-1; j_call: TRBJ2-1; cdr3_nt: TGCAGTGCCACAAGGACTAGCGGGAGGAATGAGCAGTTCTTC; cdr3_aa: CSATRTSGRNEQFF
d_call: TRBD1; clone_size: -; v_call: TRBV12-5; j_call: TRBJ1-3; cdr3_nt: TGTGCTAGTGGTTTGGCTCACTGGGACAGGGGGAGGAATGGAAACACCATATATTTT; cdr3_aa: CASGLAHWDRGRNGNTIYF
d_call: TRBD1; clone_size: many; v_call: TRBV28; j_call: TRBJ1-1; cdr3_nt: TGTGCCAGCAGTTCCCCCCCGACAGGGAGGACTGAAGCTTTCTTT; cdr3_aa: CASSSPPTGRTEAFF
d_call: -; clone_size: many; v_call: TRBV20-1; j_call: TRBJ2-1; cdr3_nt: TGCAGTGCTATTTGGGCCCTAGCAGATGAGCAGTTCTTC; cdr3_aa: CSAIWALADEQFF
d_call: TRBD2; clone_size: many; v_call: TRBV7-8; j_call: TRBJ2-5; cdr3_nt: TGTGCCAGCACCGTCAGGACTAGCCGGCCGAAGACCCAGTACTTC; cdr3_aa: CASTVRTSRPKTQYF
d_call: -; clone_size: few; v_call: TRBV6-5; j_call: TRBJ2-1; cdr3_nt: TGTGCCAGCAGTTACCGACTCGACCGTTCTTACAATGAGCAGTTCTTC; cdr3_aa: CASSYRLDRSYNEQFF
d_call: -; clone_size: many; v_call: TRBV28; j_call: TRBJ2-7; cdr3_nt: TGTGCCAGCACTAGAGCCCCCCACGAGCAGTACTTC; cdr3_aa: CASTRAPHEQYF
d_call: -; clone_size: once; v_call: TRBV5-1; j_call: TRBJ2-7; cdr3_nt: TGCGCCAGCAGCTTGGATGCAGCTCGGGGCGAGCAGTACTTC; cdr3_aa: CASSLDAARGEQYF
d_call: TRBD1; clone_size: -; v_call: TRBV29-1; j_call: TRBJ2-7; cdr3_nt: TGCAGCGTGGAGGACAGGTACTACGAGCAGTACTTC; cdr3_aa: CSVEDRYYEQYF
d_call: TRBD2; clone_size: -; v_call: TRBV5-4; j_call: TRBJ2-3; cdr3_nt: TGTGCCATGGCCCCGACTAGCGGGGGGCCCAGCACAGATACGCAGTATTTT; cdr3_aa: CAMAPTSGGPSTDTQYF
d_call: -; clone_size: many; v_call: TRBV7-8; j_call: TRBJ1-1; cdr3_nt: TGTGCCAGCAGCTTACAAGGGGGGAACACTGAAGCTTTCTTT; cdr3_aa: CASSLQGGNTEAFF
d_call: TRBD2; clone_size: few; v_call: TRBV9; j_call: TRBJ2-5; cdr3_nt: TGTGCCAGCAGCCCCGGTGGACTAGCTGAGACCCAGTACTTC; cdr3_aa: CASSPGGLAETQYF
d_call: TRBD1; clone_size: -; v_call: TRBV10-3; j_call: TRBJ1-1; cdr3_nt: TGTGCCATCAGTGCCGGGACAGGGGGGAACACTGAAGCTTTCTTT; cdr3_aa: CAISAGTGGNTEAFF
d_call: -; clone_size: few; v_call: TRBV2; j_call: TRBJ1-3; cdr3_nt: TGTGCCAGCAGTGAGAACCGAGGGGCTGGAAACACCATATATTTT; cdr3_aa: CASSENRGAGNTIYF
d_call: -; clone_size: -; v_call: TRBV3-1; j_call: TRBJ2-3; cdr3_nt: TGTGCCAGCAGCCACCTAGACACAGATACGCAGTATTTT; cdr3_aa: CASSHLDTDTQYF
d_call: -; clone_size: -; v_call: TRBV30; j_call: TRBJ2-7; cdr3_nt: TGTGCCTGGAGCGCGGACAGAAACGAGCAGTACTTC; cdr3_aa: CAWSADRNEQYF